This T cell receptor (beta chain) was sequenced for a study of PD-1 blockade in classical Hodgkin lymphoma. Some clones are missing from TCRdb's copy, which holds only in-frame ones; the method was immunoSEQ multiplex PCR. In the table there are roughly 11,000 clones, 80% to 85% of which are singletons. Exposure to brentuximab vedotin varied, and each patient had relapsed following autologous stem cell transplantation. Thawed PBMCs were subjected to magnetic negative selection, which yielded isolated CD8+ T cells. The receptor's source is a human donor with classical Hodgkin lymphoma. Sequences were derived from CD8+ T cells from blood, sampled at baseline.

CDR3 in DNA: TGTGCCAGCAGTGCTCCCGGGATTCGGAGGGCGGAACCGAACACTGAAGCTTTCTTT. This encodes CASSAPGIRRAEPNTEAFF. The V call is TRBV6-1, the J call TRBJ1-1, with D unclear. The V gene lost 4 bases and the J gene lost 1 base, with 25 bases spanning the gap. The CDR3 runs 19 residues. Germline CDR1 is MNHNS and CDR2 is SASEGT.